This T cell receptor (beta chain) was sequenced in a study of blood T cell repertoires in COVID-19. In the study overall: Specimens from acute and convalescent COVID-19 originated in the United States, Italy and Spain. Sample material is recorded as cDNA or gDNA derived from T cells, B-cell-depleted T cells, or PBMCs.

How the authors handled the data: From reference gene primer amplification, estimates of nucleated cell counts were derived. Only in-frame clones appear in the TCRdb table, and some are missing; sequencing was by immunoSEQ multiplex PCR. V and J calls and clone size come straight from that table; D and trimming were deduced from the DNA. The sample gives around 130,000 clones, roughly 83% of which show up once; about a sixth is in the top ten. This clone was counted between two and nine times. Germline assignment: CDR1 SGDLS and CDR2 YYNGEE. This CDR3 is built from 13 residues. The ends were cut back, 0 bases at V and 10 bases at J, with 13 bases in the middle.

The sequence was obtained from a woman older than 75 with acute or convalescent COVID-19. The chain employs TRBV9 and TRBJ1-1, with D maybe TRBD1 (6 bases). Sequencing was done on a sample of peripheral blood. The CDR3: CASSVGGTSGAFF. The CDR3, as DNA: TGTGCCAGCAGCGTAGGGGGGACATCGGGAGCTTTCTTT.